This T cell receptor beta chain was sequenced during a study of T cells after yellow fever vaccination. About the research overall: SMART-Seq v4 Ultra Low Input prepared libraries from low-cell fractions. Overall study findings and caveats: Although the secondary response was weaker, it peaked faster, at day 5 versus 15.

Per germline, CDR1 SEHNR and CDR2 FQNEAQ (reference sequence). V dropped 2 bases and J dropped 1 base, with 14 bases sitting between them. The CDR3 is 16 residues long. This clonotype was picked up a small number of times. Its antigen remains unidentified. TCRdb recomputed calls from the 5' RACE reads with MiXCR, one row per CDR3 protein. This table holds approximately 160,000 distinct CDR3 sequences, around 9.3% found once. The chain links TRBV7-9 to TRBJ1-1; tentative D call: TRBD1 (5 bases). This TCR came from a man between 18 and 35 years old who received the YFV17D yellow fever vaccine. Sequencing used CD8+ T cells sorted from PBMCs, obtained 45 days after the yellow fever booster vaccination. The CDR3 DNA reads TGTGCCAGCAGCTTATTCTTAGGACATCCGAACACTGAAGCTTTCTTT. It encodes CASSLFLGHPNTEAFF.